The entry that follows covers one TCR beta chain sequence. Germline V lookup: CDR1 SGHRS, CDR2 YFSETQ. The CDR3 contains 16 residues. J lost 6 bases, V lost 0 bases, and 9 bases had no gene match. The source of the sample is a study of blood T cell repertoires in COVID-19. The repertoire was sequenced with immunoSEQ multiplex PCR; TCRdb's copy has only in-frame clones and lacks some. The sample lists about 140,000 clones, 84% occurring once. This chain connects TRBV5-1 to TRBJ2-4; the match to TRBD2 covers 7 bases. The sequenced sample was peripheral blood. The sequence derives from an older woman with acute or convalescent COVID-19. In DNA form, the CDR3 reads TGCGCCAGCAGCTTGGCCCCGACTAGCCAGGCAAACATTCAGTACTTC. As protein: CASSLAPTSQANIQYF. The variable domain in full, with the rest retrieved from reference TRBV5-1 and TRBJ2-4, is KAGVTQTPRYLIKTRGQQVTLSCSPISGHRSVSWYQQTPGQGLQFLFEYFSETQRNKGNFPGRFSGRQFSNSRSEMNVSTLELGDSALYLCASSLAPTSQANIQYFGAGTRLSVL.